A single T cell receptor beta chain is shown here with its context. The antigen is unknown. The CDR3 consists of 15 residues. Trimming removed 3 bases at V and 2 bases at J, with 10 bases between. Germline lookup yields CDR1 KGHSH and CDR2 LQKENI. Method: immunoSEQ multiplex PCR; TCRdb's copy keeps in-frame clones and lacks some. The table has about 120,000 clones, 90% seen once. This specimen comes from a study of T cell responses to AZD1222 COVID-19 vaccine. Findings and limits, study-wide: Reportedly, close to half of spike-specific TCRs are directed against unmutated variant regions. It should be noted that donors were predominantly white British and more often female, and clonal diversity was possibly underestimated.

The sample in question was peripheral blood, obtained 28 days after the second dose of the MenACWY control vaccine. This receptor was identified in an adult who received the MenACWY meningococcal vaccine as a control. The V call is TRBV18, the J call TRBJ2-2; D is uncertain. CDR3 in DNA: TGTGCCAGCTCACCCTCGCAGCTAAACACCGGGGAGCTGTTTTTT. Translated, it gives CASSPSQLNTGELFF.